Presented here are 16 T cell receptor beta chains from one specimen sequenced in a study of blood T cell repertoires in COVID-19. The table came from immunoSEQ multiplex PCR; TCRdb's copy has only in-frame clones and leaves some out. Of hundreds of thousands of clones listed, approximately 90% are singletons. The specimen sequenced was peripheral blood. Source of these receptors: a man between 18 and 29 years old with COVID-19, enrolled during active disease.

This clone was observed once. The chain couples TRBV12-5 to TRBJ2-2; D unclear. The CDR3 is made up of 12 amino acids. Between the trimmed V and J ends, which lost 5 bases and 5 bases, there was a span of 6 bases. Germline assignment: CDR1 LGHNT and CDR2 FRNRAP. This CDR3 is CASGPGTGELFF. The CDR3 region has the DNA TGTGCTAGTGGTCCGGGTACCGGGGAGCTGTTTTTT.

This clone was counted once. The chain has TRBV30 and TRBJ2-7; 8 bases are shared with TRBD2. The CDR3 extends over 13 amino acids. Germline lookup yields CDR1 GTSNPN and CDR2 SVGIG (reference sequence). V dropped 0 bases and J dropped 4; count of bases not matched to a gene: 2. Written as DNA, the CDR3 is TGTGCCTGGAGTGTACGACTAGCGTACGAGCAGTACTTC. This sequence encodes CAWSVRLAYEQYF. Together with reference TRBV30 and TRBJ2-7, the CDR3 gives the full variable domain: SQTIHQWPATLVQPVGSPLSLECTVEGTSNPNLYWYRQAAGRGLQLLFYSVGIGQISSEVPQNLSASRPQDRQFILSSKKLLLSDSGFYLCAWSVRLAYEQYFGPGTRLTVT.

This clone occurred a few times. The chain combines TRBV6-5 with TRBJ1-5; 7 bases agree with TRBD1. The CDR3 sequence is 15 residues long. V was pared by 6 bases and J by 4 bases, with 9 bases of the junction left unmatched. CDR1 is MNHEY, CDR2 SVGAGI, per germline. This CDR3 is CASRPRVQGNQPQHF. CDR3 sequence (DNA): TGTGCCAGCAGGCCCAGGGTACAGGGGAATCAGCCCCAGCATTTT.

V gene TRBV3-1 (or the pseudogene TRBV3-2) combines with J gene TRBJ2-3; 14 bases are shared with TRBD2. Germline CDR1 LGHDT, CDR2 YNNKEL (reference sequence). The CDR3 has 16 amino acids. V was pared by 4 bases and J by 5 bases, with 5 bases of the junction left unmatched. CDR3 DNA sequence: TGTGCCAGCAGCCGGGGGACTAGCGGGAGTGGAGATACGCAGTATTTT. Its protein product is CASSRGTSGSGDTQYF.

The chain employs TRBV14 and TRBJ2-5, with a weak D call TRBD2 (5 bases). CDR3 size: 15 residues. The V end lost 1 base, the J end lost 4 bases, and 13 bases lay between the germline ends. Per the germline V gene, CDR1 is SGHDN and CDR2 is FVKESK. The CDR3 spells CASSQVHTRAETQYF. The CDR3 nucleotides are TGTGCCAGCAGCCAAGTCCATACTAGAGCAGAGACCCAGTACTTC.

The chain is built from TRBV11-3 and TRBJ1-1, with D unresolved. CDR1 SGHNT and CDR2 YENEEA come from the germline V gene. Trimming stripped 3 bases from V and 1 base from J, with 6 bases between. There are 13 residues in the CDR3. CDR3 residues: CASSFESNTEAFF. As DNA, the CDR3 is TGTGCCAGCAGCTTCGAGTCGAACACTGAAGCTTTCTTT.

V gene TRBV11-2 combines with J gene TRBJ1-1; TRBD1 agrees at 10 bases. Losses at the gene ends were 4 bases for V and 6 bases for J; bases not matched to a gene: 8. This CDR3 comprises 15 residues. Per the germline V gene, CDR1 is SGHAT and CDR2 is FQNNGV. The CDR3 loop reads CASSSGQGGYPEAFF. In nucleotides, the CDR3 is TGTGCCAGCAGCTCCGGACAGGGGGGATACCCTGAAGCTTTCTTT.

The chain has TRBV19 and TRBJ1-1; D unresolved. CDR1 is LNHDA, CDR2 SQIVND, per germline (reference sequence). This CDR3 has 15 amino acids. The germline V and J ends were trimmed by 0 bases and 7 bases, with 15 bases remaining between them. The chain's CDR3 is CASSIDHSERGEAFF. DNA for the CDR3: TGTGCCAGTAGTATAGATCATTCGGAGAGAGGTGAAGCTTTCTTT.

The genes are TRBV2 and TRBJ1-2; D unresolved. The length of the CDR3 is 13 residues. From germline, CDR1 is SNHLY and CDR2 FYNNEI. V was trimmed by 2 bases and J by 8 bases, leaving 12 bases between them. CDR3 in DNA: TGTGCCAGCAGTGAATCCCCCCTGCAGGGCTACACCTTC. This gives the protein CASSESPLQGYTF.

V is TRBV12-5 and J is TRBJ1-1, with TRBD1 matching over 9 bases. Germline trimming cut 1 base from V and 1 base from J; bases unmatched to any gene: 10. Germline V gene data show CDR1 as LGHNT and CDR2 as FRNRAP. The CDR3 is 18 amino acids. CDR3: CASGLGTGAGAKNTEAFF. In nucleotides, the CDR3 is TGTGCTAGTGGTTTGGGGACAGGGGCAGGGGCAAAGAACACTGAAGCTTTCTTT.

Here the CDR3 reads CASSLEAGNEQFF. The CDR3 coding sequence is TGTGCCAGCAGCTTAGAGGCAGGCAATGAGCAGTTCTTC. The chain combines TRBV11-2 with TRBJ2-1; D gene unclear. The CDR3 has 13 amino acids. Trimming stripped 0 bases from V and 6 bases from J, with 6 bases between. Germline V gene sequence: CDR1 SGHAT, CDR2 FQNNGV.

The chain joins TRBV2 to TRBJ2-5; perhaps TRBD2 as D (6 bases). In germline, CDR1 is SNHLY, CDR2 FYNNEI. This CDR3 contains 13 residues. Trimming left V 6 bases short and J 5 bases short, with 13 bases between. The CDR3 nucleotides read TGTGCCAGCAGCGCCAGCGGGCGGGAGACCCAGTACTTC. Its translation: CASSASGRETQYF.

This chain joins TRBV6-5 and TRBJ1-1; TRBD1 agrees at 9 bases. The germline gives CDR1 MNHEY, CDR2 SVGAGI. This CDR3 is 15 amino acids long. The V gene end was trimmed by 5 bases and the J gene end by 6 bases; junction bases not matched to a gene: 10. Here the CDR3 reads CASSLSPGQGSEAFF. In DNA form, the CDR3 reads TGTGCCAGCAGTCTTTCCCCGGGACAGGGTTCTGAAGCTTTCTTT.

The chain has TRBV12-5 and TRBJ2-2; D is unresolved. This CDR3 has 15 amino acids. Germline V gene data show CDR1 as LGHNT and CDR2 as FRNRAP. Trimming took 3 bases from V and 1 from J, leaving 9 bases between them. CDR3: CASGFVLRNTGELFF. CDR3 nucleotide sequence: TGTGCTAGTGGTTTTGTACTCCGGAACACCGGGGAGCTGTTTTTT.

This clone appeared once. This sequence joins TRBV5-1 and TRBJ1-5, with 9 bases lining up with TRBD1. This CDR3 region has 14 residues. After removal of 4 bases from V and 4 bases from J, the junction contained 3 bases not matched to a gene. CDR1 SGHRS and CDR2 YFSETQ come from the germline V gene. The CDR3 DNA sequence: TGCGCCAGCAGCACGGGGACAGGGAATCAGCCCCAGCATTTT. It translates to CASSTGTGNQPQHF.

The chain uses TRBV2 and TRBJ1-1, with D tentatively TRBD1 (5 bases). V was clipped by 0 bases and J by 1 base, with 27 bases between them. Germline CDR1 SNHLY, CDR2 FYNNEI. This CDR3 is built from 21 residues. CDR3 sequence (DNA): TGTGCCAGCAGTGAAGCAGGGATACCGCAGGGCCACCCTGTTGGGAACACTGAAGCTTTCTTT. It yields the protein CASSEAGIPQGHPVGNTEAFF.